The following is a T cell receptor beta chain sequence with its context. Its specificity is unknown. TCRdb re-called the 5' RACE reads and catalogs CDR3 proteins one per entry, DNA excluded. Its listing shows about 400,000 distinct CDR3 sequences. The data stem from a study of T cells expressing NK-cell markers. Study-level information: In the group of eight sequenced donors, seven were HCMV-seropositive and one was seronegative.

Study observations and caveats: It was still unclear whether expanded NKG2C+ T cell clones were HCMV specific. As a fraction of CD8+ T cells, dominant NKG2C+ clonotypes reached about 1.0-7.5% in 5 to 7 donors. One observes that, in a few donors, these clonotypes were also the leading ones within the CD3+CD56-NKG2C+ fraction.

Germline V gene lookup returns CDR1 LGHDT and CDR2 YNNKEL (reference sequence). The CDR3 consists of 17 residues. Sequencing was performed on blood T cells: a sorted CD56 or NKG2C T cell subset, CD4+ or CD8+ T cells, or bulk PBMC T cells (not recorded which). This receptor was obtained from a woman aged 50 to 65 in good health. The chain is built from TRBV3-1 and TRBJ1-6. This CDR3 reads CASSQDDRSSYNSPLHF. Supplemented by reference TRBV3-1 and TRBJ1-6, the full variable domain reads DTAVSQTPKYLVTQMGNDKSIKCEQNLGHDTMYWYKQDSKKFLKIMFSYNNKELIINETVPNRFSPKSPDKAHLNLHINSLELGDSAVYFCASSQDDRSSYNSPLHFGNGTRLTVT.